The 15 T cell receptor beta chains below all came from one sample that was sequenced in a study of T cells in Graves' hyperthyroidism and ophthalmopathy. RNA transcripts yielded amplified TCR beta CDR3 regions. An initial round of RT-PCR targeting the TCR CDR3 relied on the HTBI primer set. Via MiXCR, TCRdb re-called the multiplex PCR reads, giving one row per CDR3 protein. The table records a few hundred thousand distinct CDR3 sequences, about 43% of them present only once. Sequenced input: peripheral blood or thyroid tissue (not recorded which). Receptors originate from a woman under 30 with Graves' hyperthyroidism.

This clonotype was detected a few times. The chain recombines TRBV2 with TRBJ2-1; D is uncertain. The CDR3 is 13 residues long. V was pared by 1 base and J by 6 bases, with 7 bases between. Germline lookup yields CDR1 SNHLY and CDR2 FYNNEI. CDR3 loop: CASSEGLVNEQFF. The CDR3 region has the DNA TGTGCCAGCAGTGAAGGACTGGTCAATGAGCAGTTCTTC.

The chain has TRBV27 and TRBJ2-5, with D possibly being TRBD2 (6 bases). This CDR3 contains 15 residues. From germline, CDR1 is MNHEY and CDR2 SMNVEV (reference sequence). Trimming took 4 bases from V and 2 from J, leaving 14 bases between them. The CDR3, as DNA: TGTGCCAGCAGTTACGGGGGATTCGGACAAGAGACCCAGTACTTC. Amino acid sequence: CASSYGGFGQETQYF.

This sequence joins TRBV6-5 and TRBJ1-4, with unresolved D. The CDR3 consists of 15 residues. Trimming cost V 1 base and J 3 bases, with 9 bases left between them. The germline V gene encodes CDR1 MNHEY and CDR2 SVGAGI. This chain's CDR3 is CASSYYPGANEKLFF. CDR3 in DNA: TGTGCCAGCAGTTACTATCCCGGGGCTAATGAAAAACTGTTTTTT.

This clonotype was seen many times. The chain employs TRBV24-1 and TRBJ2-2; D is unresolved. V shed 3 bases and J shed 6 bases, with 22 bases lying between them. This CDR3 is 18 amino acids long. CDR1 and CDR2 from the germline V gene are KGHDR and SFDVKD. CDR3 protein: CATSDLWGNSNDPGELFF. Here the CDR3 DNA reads TGTGCCACCAGTGATCTGTGGGGAAATAGCAATGACCCCGGGGAGCTGTTTTTT.

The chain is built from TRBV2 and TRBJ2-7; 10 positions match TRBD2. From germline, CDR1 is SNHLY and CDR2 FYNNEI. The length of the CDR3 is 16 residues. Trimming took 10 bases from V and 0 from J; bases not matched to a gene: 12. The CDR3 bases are TGTGCCAACCTGCCGGGACTAGCGTCCCCCTCCTACGAGCAGTACTTC. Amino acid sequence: CANLPGLASPSYEQYF.

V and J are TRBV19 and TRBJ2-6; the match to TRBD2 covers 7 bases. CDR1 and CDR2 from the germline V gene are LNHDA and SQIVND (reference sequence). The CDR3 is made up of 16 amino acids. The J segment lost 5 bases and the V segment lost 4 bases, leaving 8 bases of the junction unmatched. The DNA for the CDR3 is TGTGCCAGTAGTAGGGAGACTAGCTCGAGGGCCAACGTCCTGACTTTC. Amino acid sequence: CASSRETSSRANVLTF.

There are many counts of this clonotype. The CDR3 region is CASSLLSGRATGELFF. As DNA, the CDR3 is TGTGCCAGCAGCTTACTAAGCGGGAGGGCCACCGGGGAGCTGTTTTTT. The chain joins TRBV7-2 to TRBJ2-2, with TRBD2 matching over 10 bases. V trimming: 2 bases; J trimming: 4 bases; junction bases outside the gene matches: 4. CDR3 size: 16 residues. CDR1 SGHTA and CDR2 FQGNSA come from the germline V gene.

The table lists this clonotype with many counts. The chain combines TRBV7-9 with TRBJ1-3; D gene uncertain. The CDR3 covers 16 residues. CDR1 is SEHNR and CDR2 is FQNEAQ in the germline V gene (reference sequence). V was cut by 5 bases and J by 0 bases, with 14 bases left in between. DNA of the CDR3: TGTGCCAGCAGCACTGACTCCCCCCACTCTGGAAACACCATATATTTT. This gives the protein CASSTDSPHSGNTIYF.

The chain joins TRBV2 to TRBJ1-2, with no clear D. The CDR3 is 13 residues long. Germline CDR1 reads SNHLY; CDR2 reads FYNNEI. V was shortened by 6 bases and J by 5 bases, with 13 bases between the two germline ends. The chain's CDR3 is CASSPLLNYGYTF. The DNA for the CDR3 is TGTGCCAGCAGCCCACTACTCAATTATGGCTACACCTTC.

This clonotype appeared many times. This CDR3 reads CAWRVGGSYNSPLHF. The CDR3 coding sequence is TGTGCCTGGAGGGTAGGAGGCTCCTATAATTCACCCCTCCACTTT. This chain joins TRBV30 and TRBJ1-6; no reliable D call. The CDR3 runs 15 residues. Germline CDR1 GTSNPN, CDR2 SVGIG (reference sequence). V lost 3 bases and J 0 bases, leaving 9 bases between the germline ends.

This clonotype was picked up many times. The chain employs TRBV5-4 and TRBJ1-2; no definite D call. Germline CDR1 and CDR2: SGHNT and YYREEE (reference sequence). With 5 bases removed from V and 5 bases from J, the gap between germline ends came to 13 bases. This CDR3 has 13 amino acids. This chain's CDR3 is CASSYQSLYGYTF. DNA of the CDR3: TGTGCCAGCAGTTACCAGTCTCTTTATGGCTACACCTTC.

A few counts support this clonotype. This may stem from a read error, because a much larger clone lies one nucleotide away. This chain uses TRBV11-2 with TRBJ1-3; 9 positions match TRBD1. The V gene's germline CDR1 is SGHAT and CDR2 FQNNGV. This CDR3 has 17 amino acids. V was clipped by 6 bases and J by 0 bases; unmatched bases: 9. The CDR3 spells CASSGSGTGLSGNTIYF. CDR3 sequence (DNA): TGTGCCAGCAGTGGATCCGGGACAGGGCTCTCTGGAAACACCATATATTTT.

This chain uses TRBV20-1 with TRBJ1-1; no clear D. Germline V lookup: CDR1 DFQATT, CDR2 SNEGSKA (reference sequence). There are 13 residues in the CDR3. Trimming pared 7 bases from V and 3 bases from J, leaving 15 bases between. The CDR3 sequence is CSERGSLDTEAFF. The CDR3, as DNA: TGCAGTGAAAGAGGGTCCCTAGACACTGAAGCTTTCTTT.

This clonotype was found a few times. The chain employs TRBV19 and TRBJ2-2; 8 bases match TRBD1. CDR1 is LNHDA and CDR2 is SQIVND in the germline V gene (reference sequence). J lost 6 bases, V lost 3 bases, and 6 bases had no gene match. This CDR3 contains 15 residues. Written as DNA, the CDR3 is TGTGCCAGTAGTATCGGCCAGGGGGCGTCCGGGGAGCTGTTTTTT. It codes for CASSIGQGASGELFF.

Here the CDR3 reads CSVSQGNSNQPQYF. The CDR3 nucleotides are TGCAGCGTTTCGCAGGGGAATAGCAATCAGCCCCAGTACTTC. The genes are TRBV29-1 and TRBJ2-5, with TRBD1 as a possible D gene (6 bases). Trimming shortened V by 5 bases and J by 9 bases, and 22 bases separated the two germline ends. Germline lookup yields CDR1 SQVTM and CDR2 ANQGSEA. This CDR3 is built from 14 residues.